The clone carrying this T cell receptor (beta chain) was recorded at least ten times. Its antigen is still unknown. This record comes from a study of CD8 T cells in ankylosing spondylitis. Overall study results and limits: Several highly homologous variants made up a TCR beta motif, and this motif appeared characteristic of ankylosing spondylitis blood.

MiXCR was run by TCRdb on the 5' RACE reads, yielding one entry per CDR3 protein. The repertoire holds around 890,000 distinct CDR3 sequences, with approximately 12% as singletons. This sequence was found in a male donor with ankylosing spondylitis. Sequencing input: blood, either unsorted or a sorted T cell fraction (not recorded which).

For the CDR3, the DNA is TGCGCCAGCAGCCACCCTTCTGGAAACACCATATATTTT. Amino acids: CASSHPSGNTIYF. The chain combines TRBV4-3 with TRBJ1-3; D unclear. Between the trimmed V and J ends, which lost 3 bases and 1 base, there was a span of 4 bases. Germline-derived CDR1 and CDR2 are LGHNA and YSLEER. The CDR3 consists of 13 residues.